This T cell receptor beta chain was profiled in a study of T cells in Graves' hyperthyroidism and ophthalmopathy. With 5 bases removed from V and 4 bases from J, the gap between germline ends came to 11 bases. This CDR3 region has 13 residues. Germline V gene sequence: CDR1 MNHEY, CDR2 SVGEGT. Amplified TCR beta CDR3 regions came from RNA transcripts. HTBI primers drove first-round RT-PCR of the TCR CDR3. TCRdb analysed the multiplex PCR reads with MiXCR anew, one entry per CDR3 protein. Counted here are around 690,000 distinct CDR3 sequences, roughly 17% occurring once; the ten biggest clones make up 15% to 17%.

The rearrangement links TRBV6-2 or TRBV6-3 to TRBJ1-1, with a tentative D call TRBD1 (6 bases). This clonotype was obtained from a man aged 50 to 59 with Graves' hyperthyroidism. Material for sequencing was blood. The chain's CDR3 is CASSAGARTEAFF. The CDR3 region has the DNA TGTGCCAGCAGTGCGGGGGCACGCACTGAAGCTTTCTTT.